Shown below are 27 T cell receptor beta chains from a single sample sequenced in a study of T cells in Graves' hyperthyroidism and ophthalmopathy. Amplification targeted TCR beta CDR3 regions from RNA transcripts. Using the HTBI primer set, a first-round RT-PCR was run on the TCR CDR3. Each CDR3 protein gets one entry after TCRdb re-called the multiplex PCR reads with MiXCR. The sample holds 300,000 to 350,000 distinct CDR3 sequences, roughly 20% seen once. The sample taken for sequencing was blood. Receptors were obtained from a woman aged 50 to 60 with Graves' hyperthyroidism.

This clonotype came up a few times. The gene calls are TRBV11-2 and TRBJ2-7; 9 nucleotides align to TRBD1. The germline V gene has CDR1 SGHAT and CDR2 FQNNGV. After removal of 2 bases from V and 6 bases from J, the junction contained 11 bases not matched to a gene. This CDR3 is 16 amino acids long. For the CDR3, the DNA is TGTGCCAGCAGCTTAACCGCCGGGACAGGGTTTAGCGAGCAGTACTTC. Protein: CASSLTAGTGFSEQYF.

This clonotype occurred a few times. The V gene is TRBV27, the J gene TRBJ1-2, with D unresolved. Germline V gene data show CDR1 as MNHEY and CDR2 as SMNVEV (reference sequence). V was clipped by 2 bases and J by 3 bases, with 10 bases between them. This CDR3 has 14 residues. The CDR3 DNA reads TGTGCCAGCAGTTTACCACGTGGGGACTATGGCTACACCTTC. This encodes CASSLPRGDYGYTF.

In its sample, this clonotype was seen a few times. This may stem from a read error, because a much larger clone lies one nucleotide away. CDR3 loop: CASSVYGKETQYF. The CDR3 DNA sequence: TGTGCCAGCAGCGTATACGGCAAAGAGACCCAGTACTTC. The chain couples TRBV6-1 to TRBJ2-5; D gene ambiguous. Germline V gene lookup returns CDR1 MNHNS and CDR2 SASEGT. Trimming shortened V by 6 bases and J by 3 bases, and 11 bases separated the two germline ends. The CDR3 consists of 13 residues.

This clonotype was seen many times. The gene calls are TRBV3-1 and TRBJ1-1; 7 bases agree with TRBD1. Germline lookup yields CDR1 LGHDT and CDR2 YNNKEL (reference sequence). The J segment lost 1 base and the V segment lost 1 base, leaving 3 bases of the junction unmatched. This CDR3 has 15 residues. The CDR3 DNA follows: TGTGCCAGCAGCCAAGCAGGGGGGAGGAACACTGAAGCTTTCTTT. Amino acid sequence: CASSQAGGRNTEAFF.

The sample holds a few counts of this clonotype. The CDR3 coding sequence is TGTGCCTGGAGCATGGCTAGCATCTACGAGCAGTACTTC. Translated: CAWSMASIYEQYF. The chain has TRBV30 and TRBJ2-7; tentatively, D is TRBD2 (5 bases). Trimming took off 3 bases at V and 3 bases at J, with 12 bases between the two ends. The germline V gene encodes CDR1 GTSNPN and CDR2 SVGIG (reference sequence). This CDR3 is built from 13 residues.

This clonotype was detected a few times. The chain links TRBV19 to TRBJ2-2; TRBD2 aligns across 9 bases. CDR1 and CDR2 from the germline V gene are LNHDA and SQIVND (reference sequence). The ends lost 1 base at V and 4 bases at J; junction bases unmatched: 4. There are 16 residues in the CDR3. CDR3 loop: CASSIGGGAGTGELFF. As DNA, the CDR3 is TGTGCCAGTAGTATAGGCGGGGGGGCCGGCACCGGGGAGCTGTTTTTT.

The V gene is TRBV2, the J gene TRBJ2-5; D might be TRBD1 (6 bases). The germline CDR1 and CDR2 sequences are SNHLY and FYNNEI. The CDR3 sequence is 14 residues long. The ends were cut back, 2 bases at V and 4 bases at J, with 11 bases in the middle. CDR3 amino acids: CASSEPGVGETQYF. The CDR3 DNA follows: TGTGCCAGCAGTGAACCAGGGGTCGGAGAGACCCAGTACTTC.

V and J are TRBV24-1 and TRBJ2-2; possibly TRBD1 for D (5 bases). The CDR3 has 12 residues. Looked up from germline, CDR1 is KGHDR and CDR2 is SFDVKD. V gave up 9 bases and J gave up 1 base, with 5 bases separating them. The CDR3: CATGQNTGELFF. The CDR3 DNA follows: TGTGCCACCGGACAGAACACCGGGGAGCTGTTTTTT.

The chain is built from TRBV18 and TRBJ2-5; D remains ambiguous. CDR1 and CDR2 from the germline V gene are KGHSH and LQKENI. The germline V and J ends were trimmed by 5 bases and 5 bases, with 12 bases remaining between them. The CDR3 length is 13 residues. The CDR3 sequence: CASSMAVAETQYF. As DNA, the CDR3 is TGTGCCAGCTCAATGGCCGTGGCCGAGACCCAGTACTTC.

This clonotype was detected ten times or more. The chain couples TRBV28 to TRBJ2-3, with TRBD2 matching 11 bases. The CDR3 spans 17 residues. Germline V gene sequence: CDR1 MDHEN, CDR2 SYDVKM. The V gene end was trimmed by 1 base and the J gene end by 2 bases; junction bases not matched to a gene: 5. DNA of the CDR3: TGTGCCAGCAGTTTATTGGGACTAGCGGTCGTCACAGATACGCAGTATTTT. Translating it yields CASSLLGLAVVTDTQYF.

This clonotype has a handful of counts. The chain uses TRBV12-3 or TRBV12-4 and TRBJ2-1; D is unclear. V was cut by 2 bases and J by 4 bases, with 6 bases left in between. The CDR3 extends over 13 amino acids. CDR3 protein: CASSLTQYNEQFF. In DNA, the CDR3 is TGTGCCAGCAGTTTAACCCAATACAATGAGCAGTTCTTC.

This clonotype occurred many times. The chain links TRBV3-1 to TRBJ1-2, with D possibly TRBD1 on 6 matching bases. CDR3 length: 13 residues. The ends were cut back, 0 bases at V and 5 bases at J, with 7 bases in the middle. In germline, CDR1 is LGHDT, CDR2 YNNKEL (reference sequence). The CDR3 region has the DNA TGTGCCAGCAGCCAAGAAGGGGGGTATGGCTACACCTTC. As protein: CASSQEGGYGYTF.

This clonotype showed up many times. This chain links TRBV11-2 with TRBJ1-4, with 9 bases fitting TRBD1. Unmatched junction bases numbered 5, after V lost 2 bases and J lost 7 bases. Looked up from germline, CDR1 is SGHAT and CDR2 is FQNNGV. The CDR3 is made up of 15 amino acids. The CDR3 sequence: CASSLSLQGAEKLFF. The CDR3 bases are TGTGCCAGCAGCTTATCTCTACAGGGGGCTGAAAAACTGTTTTTT.

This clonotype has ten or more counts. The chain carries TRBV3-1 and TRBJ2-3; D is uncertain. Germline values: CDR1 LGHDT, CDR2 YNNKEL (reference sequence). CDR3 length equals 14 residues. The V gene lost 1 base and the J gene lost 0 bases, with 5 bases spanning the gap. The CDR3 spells CASSQGASTDTQYF. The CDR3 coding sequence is TGTGCCAGCAGCCAAGGAGCTAGCACAGATACGCAGTATTTT.

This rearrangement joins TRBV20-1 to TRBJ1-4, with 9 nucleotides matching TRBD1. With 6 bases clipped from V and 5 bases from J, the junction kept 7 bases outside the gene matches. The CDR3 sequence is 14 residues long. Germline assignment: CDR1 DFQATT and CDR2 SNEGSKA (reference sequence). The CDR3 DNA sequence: TGCAGTGCAGAGGAGGGGACAGGGAATGAAAAACTGTTTTTT. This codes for CSAEEGTGNEKLFF.

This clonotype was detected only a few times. Here the CDR3 DNA reads TGTGCCAGCAGTTACTCGAGCGGGGCAGTGAACACTGAAGCTTTCTTT. It codes for CASSYSSGAVNTEAFF. This chain connects TRBV6-5 to TRBJ1-1; possibly TRBD1 for D (5 bases). V was trimmed by 0 bases and J by 0 bases, leaving 11 bases between them. Germline V gene lookup returns CDR1 MNHEY and CDR2 SVGAGI. The CDR3 spans 16 residues.

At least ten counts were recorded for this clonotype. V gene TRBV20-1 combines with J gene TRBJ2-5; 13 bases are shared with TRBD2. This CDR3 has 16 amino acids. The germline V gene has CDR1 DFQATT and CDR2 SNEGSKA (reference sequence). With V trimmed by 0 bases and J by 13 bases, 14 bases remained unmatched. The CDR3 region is CSARDRGLAGVQAPYF. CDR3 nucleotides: TGCAGTGCTAGAGATAGAGGACTAGCGGGAGTGCAAGCCCCGTACTTC.

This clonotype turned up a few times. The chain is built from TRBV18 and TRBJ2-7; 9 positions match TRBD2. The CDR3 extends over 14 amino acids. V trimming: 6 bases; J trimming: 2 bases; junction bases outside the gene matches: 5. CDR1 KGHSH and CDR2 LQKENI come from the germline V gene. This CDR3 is CASSLAGWTYEQYF. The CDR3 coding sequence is TGTGCCAGCTCCCTAGCGGGGTGGACCTACGAGCAGTACTTC.

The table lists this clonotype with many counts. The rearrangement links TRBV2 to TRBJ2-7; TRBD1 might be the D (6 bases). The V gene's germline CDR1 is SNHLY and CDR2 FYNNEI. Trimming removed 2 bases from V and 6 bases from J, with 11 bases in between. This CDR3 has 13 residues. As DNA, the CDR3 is TGTGCCAGCAGTGAAACAGGGTTTTTCGAGCAGTACTTC. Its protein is CASSETGFFEQYF.

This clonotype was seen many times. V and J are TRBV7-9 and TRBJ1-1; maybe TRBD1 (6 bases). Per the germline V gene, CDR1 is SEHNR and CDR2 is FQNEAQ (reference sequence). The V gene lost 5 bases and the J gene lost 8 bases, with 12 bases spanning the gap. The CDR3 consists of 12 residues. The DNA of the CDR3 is TGTGCCAGCAGCACTACAGGGCCCGAAGCTTTCTTT. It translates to CASSTTGPEAFF.

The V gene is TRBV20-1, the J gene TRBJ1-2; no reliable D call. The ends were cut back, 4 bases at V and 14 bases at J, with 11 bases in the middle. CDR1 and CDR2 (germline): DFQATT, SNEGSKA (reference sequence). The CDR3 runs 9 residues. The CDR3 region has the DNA TGCAGTGCTAACACCAGGAAAACCTTC. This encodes CSANTRKTF.

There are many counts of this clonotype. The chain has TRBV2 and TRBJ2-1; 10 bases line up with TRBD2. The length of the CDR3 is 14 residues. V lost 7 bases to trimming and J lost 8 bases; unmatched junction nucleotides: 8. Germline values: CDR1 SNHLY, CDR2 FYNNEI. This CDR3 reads CASKGLAGVHEQFF. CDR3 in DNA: TGTGCCAGCAAAGGGCTAGCGGGAGTACATGAGCAGTTCTTC.

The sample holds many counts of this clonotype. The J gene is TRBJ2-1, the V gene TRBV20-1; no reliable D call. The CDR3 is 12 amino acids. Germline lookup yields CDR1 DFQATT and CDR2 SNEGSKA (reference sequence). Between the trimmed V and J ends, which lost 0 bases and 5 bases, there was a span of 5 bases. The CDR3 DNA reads TGCAGTGCTAGAGATTGGGACAATGAGCAGTTCTTC. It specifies CSARDWDNEQFF.

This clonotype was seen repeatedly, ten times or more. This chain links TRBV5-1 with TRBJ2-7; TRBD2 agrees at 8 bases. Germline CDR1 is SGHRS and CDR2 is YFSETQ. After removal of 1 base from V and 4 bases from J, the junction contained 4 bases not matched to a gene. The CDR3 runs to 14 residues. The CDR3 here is CASSLTSGPYEQYF. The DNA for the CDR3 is TGCGCCAGCAGCTTGACTAGCGGACCATACGAGCAGTACTTC. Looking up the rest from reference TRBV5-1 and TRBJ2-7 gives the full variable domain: KAGVTQTPRYLIKTRGQQVTLSCSPISGHRSVSWYQQTPGQGLQFLFEYFSETQRNKGNFPGRFSGRQFSNSRSEMNVSTLELGDSALYLCASSLTSGPYEQYFGPGTRLTVT.

The CDR3: CASSSGGPRTDTQYF. CDR3 DNA: TGTGCCAGCAGTTCAGGAGGGCCCAGGACAGATACGCAGTATTTT. V gene TRBV12-3 or TRBV12-4 combines with J gene TRBJ2-3; TRBD2 is a possible D gene (6 bases). The ends were cut back, 4 bases at V and 3 bases at J, with 14 bases in the middle. The CDR3 contains 15 residues.

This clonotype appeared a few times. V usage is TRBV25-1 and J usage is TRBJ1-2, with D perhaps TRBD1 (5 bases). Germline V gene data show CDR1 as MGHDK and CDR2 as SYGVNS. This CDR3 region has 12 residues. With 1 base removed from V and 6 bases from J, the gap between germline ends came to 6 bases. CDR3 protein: CASSEWGDGYTF. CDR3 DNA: TGTGCCAGCAGTGAATGGGGCGATGGCTACACCTTC.

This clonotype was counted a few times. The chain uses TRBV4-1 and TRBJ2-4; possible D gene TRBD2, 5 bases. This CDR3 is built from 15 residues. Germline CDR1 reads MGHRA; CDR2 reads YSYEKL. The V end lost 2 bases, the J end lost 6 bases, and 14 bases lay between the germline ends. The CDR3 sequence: CASSQIPGMGNIQYF. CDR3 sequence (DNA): TGCGCCAGCAGCCAAATTCCGGGGATGGGAAACATTCAGTACTTC.